The clone carrying this T cell receptor (beta chain) was found many times. Antigen: not known. The data were obtained in a study of breast tumors, draining lymph nodes, adjacent tissues. Study observations and caveats: Tumor TCR diversity was below lymph nodes but above nontumor tissue. Findings are consistent with lymph node origin and intratumoral expansion of most tumor T cells. Luminal-like breast cancer showed significantly greater tumor-nontumor repertoire similarity than basal-like breast cancer did. Data only fit, rather than demonstrated, lymph node origin of most tumor T cells.

Trimming shortened V by 2 bases and J by 0 bases, and 11 bases separated the two germline ends. This CDR3 has 16 residues. Germline CDR1 is MNHEY and CDR2 is SMNVEV (reference sequence). TCRdb re-called the multiplex PCR reads with MiXCR, one entry per CDR3 protein. Of over 60,000 distinct CDR3 sequences listed, approximately 62% are singletons. The sequence was obtained from a female donor with breast cancer. Some clones in this sample may be carry-over from other donors' samples. J is TRBJ1-3 and V is TRBV27; a possible D gene is TRBD1 (5 bases). Sequenced input: breast tumor tissue. DNA of the CDR3: TGTGCCAGCAGTTTAAAATATGACAGCTCTGGAAACACCATATATTTT. Protein sequence: CASSLKYDSSGNTIYF.